This TCR beta chain was identified in a study of OX40 agonist ivuxolimab in advanced cancers. Broader study findings: More expanded clones were found, on average, in CD8+ than in CD4+ T cells. Nonresponders included some who also had low normalized T-cell clonal expansion. Circulating CD4+ and CD8+ T cells showed clonal expansion by week 6 at 0.1 to 3.0 mg/kg.

Points on this clone: The antigen is not known.

The CDR3 covers 15 residues. The J segment lost 0 bases and the V segment lost 3 bases, leaving 4 bases of the junction unmatched. Germline loops: CDR1 SGHDT, CDR2 YYEEEE. TCRdb keeps only in-frame clones here, not all; method: immunoSEQ multiplex PCR. The sample records about 100,000 clones, about 91% being singletons. V gene TRBV5-6 combines with J gene TRBJ2-3, with 7 bases aligning to TRBD2. The sample in question was CD4+ or CD8+ T cells sorted from blood, obtained in a trial of the OX40 agonist ivuxolimab. This clonotype originated in an adult with an advanced solid tumor such as melanoma, head and neck, liver or kidney cancer. In nucleotides, the CDR3 is TGTGCCAGCAGCTGGGAGGGGCCTAGCACAGATACGCAGTATTTT. This sequence encodes CASSWEGPSTDTQYF.